This entry is about one T cell receptor beta chain. No antigen is known for it. V was shortened by 7 bases and J by 2 bases, with 13 bases between the two germline ends. The CDR3 spans 14 residues. Germline assignment: CDR1 SGHRS and CDR2 YFSETQ. This record comes from a study of T cell responses to AZD1222 COVID-19 vaccine. Points from the study as a whole: Vaccine-associated CD4 TCRs ranged over spike, dominating at 160-218 and 743-854. The breadth and depth of Spike-specific TCRs increased once two AZD1222 doses had been given.

Timing groups of about 4 and about 12 weeks for second doses were pooled. Profiled with immunoSEQ multiplex PCR; TCRdb holds only in-frame clones, not every one. The profile shows about 85,000 clones, 75% to 90% of them singletons. The genes are TRBV5-1 and TRBJ2-1; D uncertain. Sequences were derived from peripheral blood, sampled 28 days after the second AZD1222 dose. The sequence was collected from an adult who received the AZD1222 COVID-19 vaccine. CDR3 in amino acids: CASDLWEAYNEQFF. The CDR3 DNA reads as TGCGCCAGCGACCTGTGGGAAGCCTACAATGAGCAGTTCTTC. Using reference TRBV5-1 and TRBJ2-1 for the parts outside the CDR3, the full variable domain is KAGVTQTPRYLIKTRGQQVTLSCSPISGHRSVSWYQQTPGQGLQFLFEYFSETQRNKGNFPGRFSGRQFSNSRSEMNVSTLELGDSALYLCASDLWEAYNEQFFGPGTRLTVL.